This is a list of T cell receptor beta chains from one sample in a study of PD-1 blockade in classical Hodgkin lymphoma. Generated by immunoSEQ multiplex PCR, the TCRdb table keeps only in-frame clones and is missing some. The sample holds 70,000 or so clones; more than 85% are singletons and the top ten take about 2.6%. The specimen sequenced was peripheral blood mononuclear cells (PBMCs). Every receptor here comes from a human donor with classical Hodgkin lymphoma. CDR3s include the opening cysteine and the closing phenylalanine or tryptophan. A D gene is named only where the DNA matches it firmly. For some rows the clone size is stated as once, few or many, or as a class when expanded; others skip it.

cdr3_aa cdr3_nt clone_size v_call d_call j_call cdr3_length
CASSLAVDGYEQYF TGTGCCAGCAGCTTGGCCGTGGACGGCTACGAGCAGTACTTC - TRBV7-8 - TRBJ2-7 14
CASSLVGLAGGPPDTQYF TGTGCCAGCAGCTTAGTCGGTCTAGCGGGAGGACCCCCAGATACGCAGTATTTT - TRBV7-2 TRBD2 TRBJ2-3 18
CASSLDRREAFF TGTGCCAGCAGTTTAGACCGACGTGAAGCTTTCTTT - TRBV28 - TRBJ1-1 12
CASSPEGQDTEAFF TGTGCCAGCAGCCCCGAGGGACAGGACACTGAAGCTTTCTTT - TRBV7-3 TRBD1 TRBJ1-1 14
CASSHQGMENTEAFF TGCGCCAGCAGCCACCAGGGGATGGAGAACACTGAAGCTTTCTTT few TRBV4-1 - TRBJ1-1 15
CASNWGASTEAFF TGTGCCAGCAATTGGGGTGCGAGCACTGAAGCTTTCTTT - TRBV28 - TRBJ1-1 13
CASSSSTLEAFF TGTGCCAGCAGCTCCTCGACCCTTGAAGCTTTCTTT once TRBV11-2 - TRBJ1-1 12
CASSLAVGIEAFF TGTGCCAGCAGCTTAGCAGTTGGGATAGAAGCTTTCTTT once TRBV7-9 - TRBJ1-1 13
CSAAPWQGLGNTEAFF TGCAGCGCTGCCCCCTGGCAGGGGCTGGGCAACACTGAAGCTTTCTTT - TRBV29-1 - TRBJ1-1 16
CASSLGTNTEAFF TGCGCCAGCAGCTTGGGAACCAACACTGAAGCTTTCTTT - TRBV5-1 - TRBJ1-1 13
CASSLEVRIGGGTEAFF TGTGCCAGCAGCTTAGAAGTACGGATCGGCGGGGGCACTGAAGCTTTCTTT - TRBV7-9 - TRBJ1-1 17
CARSLAGVCDGYTF TGTGCCAGAAGCTTAGCCGGGGTCTGCGACGGCTACACCTTC - TRBV7-5 - TRBJ1-2 14
CASSYHTGELFF TGTGCCAGCAGTTACCACACCGGGGAGCTGTTTTTT - TRBV6-6 - TRBJ2-2 12
CASSFFSGTAGEQYF TGTGCCAGCAGCTTTTTTAGCGGGACGGCTGGCGAGCAGTACTTC - TRBV7-9 TRBD2 TRBJ2-7 15
CASSFSGGGHTDTQYF TGTGCCAGCAGTTTTTCGGGAGGGGGGCACACAGATACGCAGTATTTT - TRBV27 TRBD2 TRBJ2-3 16
CASSYPGTGGEAFF TGTGCCAGCAGTTACCCCGGGACAGGGGGCGAGGCTTTCTTT once TRBV6-5 TRBD1 TRBJ1-1 14
CASRSSGQETQYF TGCGCCAGCAGATCTAGCGGACAAGAGACCCAGTACTTC once TRBV10-2 TRBD2 TRBJ2-5 13
CASSPLTGPDTQYF TGTGCCAGCTCACCACTAACAGGCCCCGATACGCAGTATTTT - TRBV18 - TRBJ2-3 14
CASSSLGYEQYF TGTGCCAGCAGTTCCCTAGGTTACGAGCAGTACTTC - TRBV28 - TRBJ2-7 12
CASSQVARGNEKLFF TGCGCCAGCAGCCAAGTCGCAAGAGGTAATGAAAAACTGTTTTTT - TRBV4-1 - TRBJ1-4 15
CAWREMNTEAFF TGTGCCTGGAGGGAAATGAACACTGAAGCTTTCTTT - TRBV30 - TRBJ1-1 12
CASSPDIVAGARETQYF TGTGCCAGCAGCCCGGATATAGTAGCGGGGGCCCGGGAGACCCAGTACTTC - TRBV2 TRBD2 TRBJ2-5 17
CASSLEGETQYF TGCGCCAGCAGCTTGGAGGGCGAGACCCAGTACTTC - TRBV5-1 - TRBJ2-5 12
CASSQVQGSGSPLHF TGCGCCAGCAGCCAAGTACAGGGGAGCGGTTCACCCCTCCACTTT - TRBV5-1 TRBD1 TRBJ1-6 15
CASSRMKLQNYNEQFF TGTGCCAGCAGCCGAATGAAATTACAGAACTACAATGAGCAGTTCTTC - TRBV14 - TRBJ2-1 16
CASSLAASLNTGELFF TGTGCCAGCAGCTTGGCAGCCAGCCTGAACACCGGGGAGCTGTTTTTT - TRBV5-4 - TRBJ2-2 16
CASRANRGFGEAFF TGTGCCAGCAGAGCCAACAGGGGGTTCGGTGAAGCTTTCTTT - TRBV2 TRBD1 TRBJ1-1 14
CASSLRLEGYEQYF TGTGCCAGCAGCTTAAGGCTAGAAGGCTACGAGCAGTACTTC - TRBV7-8 - TRBJ2-7 14
CASSLVGGGRETQYF TGTGCCAGCAGCCTCGTCGGGGGGGGCCGAGAGACCCAGTACTTC - TRBV7-2 TRBD2 TRBJ2-5 15
CAIRQGPYEQYF TGTGCCATAAGACAGGGTCCCTACGAGCAGTACTTC - TRBV19 TRBD1 TRBJ2-7 12
CASSIVGAFTDNSPLHF TGTGCCAGTAGTATAGTAGGGGCCTTCACCGATAATTCACCCCTCCACTTT - TRBV19 - TRBJ1-6 17
CASSYSTGTYGYTF TGTGCCAGCAGTTACTCGACAGGGACCTATGGCTACACCTTC - TRBV6-5 TRBD1 TRBJ1-2 14
CASLAGDRAIYTF TGTGCCTCCCTGGCGGGGGACAGGGCGATCTACACCTTC - TRBV19 TRBD1 TRBJ1-2 13